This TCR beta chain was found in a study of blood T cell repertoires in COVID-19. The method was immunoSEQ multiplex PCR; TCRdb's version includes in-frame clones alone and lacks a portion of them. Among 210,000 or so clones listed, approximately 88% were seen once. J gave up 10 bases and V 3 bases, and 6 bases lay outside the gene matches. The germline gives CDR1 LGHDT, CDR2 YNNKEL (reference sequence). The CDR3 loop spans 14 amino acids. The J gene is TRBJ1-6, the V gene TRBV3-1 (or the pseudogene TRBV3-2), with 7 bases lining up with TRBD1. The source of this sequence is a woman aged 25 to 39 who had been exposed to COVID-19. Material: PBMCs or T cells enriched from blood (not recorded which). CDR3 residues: CASSQTPGQSPLHF. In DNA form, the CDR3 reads TGTGCCAGCAGCCAGACCCCGGGACAGTCACCCCTCCACTTT.